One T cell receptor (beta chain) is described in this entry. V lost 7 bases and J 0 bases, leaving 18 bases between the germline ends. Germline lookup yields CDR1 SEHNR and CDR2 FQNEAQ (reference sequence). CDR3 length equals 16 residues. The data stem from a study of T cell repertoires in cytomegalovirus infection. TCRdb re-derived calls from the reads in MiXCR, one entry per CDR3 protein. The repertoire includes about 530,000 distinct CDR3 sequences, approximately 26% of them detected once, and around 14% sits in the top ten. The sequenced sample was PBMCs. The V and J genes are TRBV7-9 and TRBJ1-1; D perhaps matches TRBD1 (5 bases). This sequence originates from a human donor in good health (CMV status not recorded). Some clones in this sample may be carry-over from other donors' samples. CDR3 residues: CASINLGAGMNTEAFF. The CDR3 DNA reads TGTGCCAGCATTAATCTAGGGGCTGGGATGAACACTGAAGCTTTCTTT.